The 21 T cell receptor beta chains below all came from one sample that was sequenced in a study of radiotherapy plus CTLA-4 blockade in lung cancer. Libraries were prepared by immunoSEQ multiplex PCR; TCRdb keeps only in-frame clonotypes and omits some of them. The repertoire has approximately 67,000 clones, approximately 82% of them found once; the top ten carry 4% to 5%. The sequenced sample was peripheral blood, obtained from a patient treated with radiotherapy plus ipilimumab. The origin of the receptors is a human donor with non-small cell lung cancer who had a partial response to radiotherapy plus ipilimumab.

The chain employs TRBV5-4 and TRBJ2-3, with TRBD1 matching over 7 bases. The V gene's germline CDR1 is SGHNT and CDR2 YYREEE (reference sequence). This CDR3 spans 13 amino acids. V dropped 7 bases and J dropped 8; count of bases not matched to a gene: 10. CDR3 amino acids: CASRDRDLVTQYF. CDR3 sequence (DNA): TGTGCCAGCCGGGACAGAGACCTGGTTACGCAGTATTTT. The full variable domain, in which reference TRBV5-4 and TRBJ2-3 provide the parts outside the CDR3, is ETGVTQSPTHLIKTRGQQVTLRCSSQSGHNTVSWYQQALGQGPQFIFQYYREEENGRGNFPPRFSGLQFPNYSSELNVNALELDDSALYLCASRDRDLVTQYFGPGTRLTVL.

The gene calls are TRBV2 and TRBJ2-4; 10 nucleotides line up with TRBD1. V lost 5 bases and J lost 8; bases outside the gene matches: 6. Germline values: CDR1 SNHLY, CDR2 FYNNEI. This CDR3 region has 14 residues. The CDR3, as DNA: TGTGCCAGCAGTAAGGACAGGGGGTCTGACATTCAGTACTTC. As protein: CASSKDRGSDIQYF.

V gene TRBV6-5 combines with J gene TRBJ1-2; D might be TRBD1 (6 bases). Trimming took 6 bases from V and 14 from J, leaving 19 bases between them. The CDR3 sequence is 12 residues long. Germline CDR1 and CDR2: MNHEY and SVGAGI. CDR3 nucleotide sequence: TGTGCCAGCAGACAGGGAGGGGGGAGTACGACCTTC. It codes for CASRQGGGSTTF.

The rearrangement uses TRBV11-2 and TRBJ2-7, with TRBD1 matching 12 bases. J gave up 6 bases and V 5 bases, and 11 bases lay outside the gene matches. The CDR3 totals 16 residues. Germline V CDR1 and CDR2: SGHAT, FQNNGV. The CDR3 is CASSPRDRGRTGEQYF. In DNA, the CDR3 is TGTGCCAGCAGCCCTCGGGACAGGGGGCGGACTGGCGAGCAGTACTTC. Full variable domain (rest looked up from reference TRBV11-2 and TRBJ2-7): EAGVAQSPRYKIIEKRQSVAFWCNPISGHATLYWYQQILGQGPKLLIQFQNNGVVDDSQLPKDRFSAERLKGVDSTLKIQPAKLEDSAVYLCASSPRDRGRTGEQYFGPGTRLTVT.

The CDR3: CASKESSKPGELFF. CDR3 nucleotides: TGTGCCAGCAAGGAGTCTAGCAAGCCCGGGGAGCTGTTTTTT. The chain carries TRBV6-1 and TRBJ2-2; D might be TRBD2 (5 bases). Trimming cost V 7 bases and J 6 bases, with 15 bases left between them. There are 14 residues in the CDR3. Germline loops: CDR1 MNHNS, CDR2 SASEGT.

The sample holds one count of this clone. The chain is built from TRBV13 and TRBJ2-1, with D possibly being TRBD1 (5 bases). CDR3 length: 15 amino acids. V was pared by 0 bases and J by 6 bases, with 12 bases between. Germline V gene data show CDR1 as PRHDT and CDR2 as FYEKMQ (reference sequence). CDR3 region: CASSLGQGRGNEQFF. As DNA, the CDR3 is TGTGCCAGCAGCTTAGGGCAGGGTAGAGGCAATGAGCAGTTCTTC. Drawing the rest from reference TRBV13 and TRBJ2-1, the complete variable domain is AAGVIQSPRHLIKEKRETATLKCYPIPRHDTVYWYQQGPGQDPQFLISFYEKMQSDKGSIPDRFSAQQFSDYHSELNMSSLELGDSALYFCASSLGQGRGNEQFFGPGTRLTVL.

V is TRBV7-2 and J is TRBJ1-1; 7 bases line up with TRBD1. The CDR3 is 15 amino acids. CDR1 and CDR2 (germline): SGHTA, FQGNSA. The trim removed 0 bases at V and 4 bases at J, leaving 5 bases unmatched. The CDR3 region has the DNA TGTGCCAGCAGCTTAGCCCAGACAGGGACCACTGAAGCTTTCTTT. Amino acids: CASSLAQTGTTEAFF.

The CDR3 loop reads CASSLDRGRYYEQYF. The CDR3 DNA reads as TGTGCCAGCAGCTTGGACAGGGGGCGCTATTACGAGCAGTACTTC. The chain recombines TRBV5-4 with TRBJ2-7; TRBD1 agrees at 9 bases. The CDR3 length is 15 residues. Germline V gene data show CDR1 as SGHNT and CDR2 as YYREEE (reference sequence). V was clipped by 0 bases and J by 4 bases; unmatched bases: 5.

V is TRBV2 and J is TRBJ2-7; TRBD1 matches at 8 bases. This CDR3 has 15 residues. Trimming at V came to 5 bases and at J to 4 bases, leaving 10 bases not matched to a gene. The germline V gene encodes CDR1 SNHLY and CDR2 FYNNEI. The CDR3 is CASSKLRQGPYEQYF. CDR3 bases: TGTGCCAGCAGTAAATTGCGACAGGGGCCGTACGAGCAGTACTTC. Using reference TRBV2 and TRBJ2-7 for the parts outside the CDR3, the full variable domain is EPEVTQTPSHQVTQMGQEVILRCVPISNHLYFYWYRQILGQKVEFLVSFYNNEISEKSEIFDDQFSVERPDGSNFTLKIRSTKLEDSAMYFCASSKLRQGPYEQYFGPGTRLTVT.

V gene TRBV2 combines with J gene TRBJ1-1; 7 bases are a match to TRBD1. Germline V gene data show CDR1 as SNHLY and CDR2 as FYNNEI. The CDR3 loop spans 15 amino acids. Losses at the gene ends were 5 bases for V and 2 bases for J; bases not matched to a gene: 8. CDR3 sequence (DNA): TGTGCCAGCAGTCCAGTACAGGGGAGAAACACTGAAGCTTTCTTT. Translating gives CASSPVQGRNTEAFF.

The gene calls are TRBV2 and TRBJ2-7; D uncertain. The germline CDR1 and CDR2 sequences are SNHLY and FYNNEI. CDR3 length: 14 amino acids. V was pared by 6 bases and J by 1 base, with 13 bases between. The CDR3 DNA follows: TGTGCCAGCAGCCAAAAGACAATTTCCTACGAGCAGTACTTC. This gives the protein CASSQKTISYEQYF. Combining the CDR3 with reference TRBV2 and TRBJ2-7 gives the whole variable domain EPEVTQTPSHQVTQMGQEVILRCVPISNHLYFYWYRQILGQKVEFLVSFYNNEISEKSEIFDDQFSVERPDGSNFTLKIRSTKLEDSAMYFCASSQKTISYEQYFGPGTRLTVT.

This chain links TRBV10-3 with TRBJ1-2; 10 positions agree with TRBD1. The CDR3 totals 17 residues. Germline V gene sequence: CDR1 ENHRY, CDR2 SYGVKD. Trimming at V came to 3 bases and at J to 0 bases, leaving 7 bases not matched to a gene. CDR3 bases: TGTGCCATCAGTGAATTGGACAGGGGGATTACTAACTATGGCTACACCTTC. It is translated as CAISELDRGITNYGYTF.

The rearrangement uses TRBV5-5 and TRBJ1-3, with D unclear. Looked up from germline, CDR1 is SGHKS and CDR2 is YYEKEE (reference sequence). CDR3 length: 14 residues. V lost 7 bases and J 4 bases, leaving 15 bases between the germline ends. This CDR3 is CASGDPASGNTIYF. The DNA for the CDR3 is TGTGCCAGCGGAGATCCGGCCTCGGGAAACACCATATATTTT.

The V and J genes are TRBV18 and TRBJ1-2; TRBD1 agrees at 10 bases. The length of the CDR3 is 14 residues. The V and J ends lost 6 bases and 3 bases, in that order; junction bases with no gene match: 4. CDR1 is KGHSH, CDR2 LQKENI, per germline. CDR3 region: CASSETGGDYGYTF. The CDR3 DNA is TGTGCCAGCTCTGAGACAGGGGGCGACTATGGCTACACCTTC.

The chain combines TRBV28 with TRBJ2-7; 11 nucleotides agree with TRBD1. The germline V gene encodes CDR1 MDHEN and CDR2 SYDVKM. The CDR3 runs 15 residues. J lost 4 bases, V lost 5 bases, and 7 bases had no gene match. The CDR3 DNA reads TGTGCCAGCAGTCCAACGGGACAGGGGGGATACGAGCAGTACTTC. Amino acid sequence: CASSPTGQGGYEQYF.

The J gene is TRBJ2-1, the V gene TRBV5-1; 8 positions match TRBD2. The germline CDR1 and CDR2 sequences are SGHRS and YFSETQ. The CDR3 is 16 amino acids. Trimming cost V 4 bases and J 4 bases; bases outside gene matches: 10. The CDR3 sequence is CASSASSGRNYNEQFF. The CDR3 DNA follows: TGCGCCAGCAGCGCTTCCAGCGGGAGAAATTACAATGAGCAGTTCTTC.

In regard to this clone: The same CDR3 arises from other DNA sequences in this sample as well. The chain is built from TRBV5-1 and TRBJ2-3, with no clear D. CDR1 is SGHRS, CDR2 YFSETQ, per germline. The CDR3 has 14 residues. The V and J ends lost 2 bases and 0 bases respectively, with 7 bases between them. CDR3 sequence reads: CASSLATSTDTQYF. The CDR3 nucleotides read TGCGCCAGCAGCTTAGCGACTAGCACAGATACGCAGTATTTT.

This clone has more than one count but fewer than ten. The identical CDR3 is also encoded by other nucleotide sequences in the sample. The gene calls are TRBV18 and TRBJ2-5, with D possibly matching TRBD1 (7 bases). V lost 1 base to trimming and J lost 2 bases, with 11 bases between them. Germline V gene lookup returns CDR1 KGHSH and CDR2 LQKENI. There are 15 residues in the CDR3. CDR3 region: CASSPLAGQQETQYF. In DNA form, the CDR3 reads TGTGCCAGCTCACCACTTGCGGGACAGCAAGAGACCCAGTACTTC. Looking up the rest from reference TRBV18 and TRBJ2-5 gives the full variable domain: NAGVMQNPRHLVRRRGQEARLRCSPMKGHSHVYWYRQLPEEGLKFMVYLQKENIIDESGMPKERFSAEFPKEGPSILRIQQVVRGDSAAYFCASSPLAGQQETQYFGPGTRLLVL.

V is TRBV5-5 and J is TRBJ1-1; TRBD1 matches 7 bases. Losses at the gene ends were 5 bases for V and 0 bases for J; bases not matched to a gene: 10. This CDR3 is built from 16 residues. Germline-derived CDR1 and CDR2 are SGHKS and YYEKEE (reference sequence). The CDR3 is CASSRDSQPLNTEAFF. The CDR3 bases are TGTGCCAGCAGTCGGGACAGTCAACCTCTGAACACTGAAGCTTTCTTT.

The chain links TRBV5-1 to TRBJ2-5; 7 nucleotides line up with TRBD2. The germline CDR1 and CDR2 sequences are SGHRS and YFSETQ. The length of the CDR3 is 14 residues. V shed 4 bases, J shed 2 bases, and the junction held 5 bases outside the gene matches. Here the CDR3 DNA reads TGCGCCAGCAGCCCGGGAGGAGCACAAGAGACCCAGTACTTC. This encodes CASSPGGAQETQYF.

The V gene is TRBV7-2, the J gene TRBJ1-1, with TRBD1 as a possible D gene (5 bases). The germline V gene has CDR1 SGHTA and CDR2 FQGNSA. The CDR3 sequence is 15 residues long. Trimming shortened V by 1 base and J by 2 bases, and 11 bases separated the two germline ends. The CDR3 spells CASSLGVGHNTEAFF. The CDR3, as DNA: TGTGCCAGCAGCTTAGGGGTGGGGCACAACACTGAAGCTTTCTTT.